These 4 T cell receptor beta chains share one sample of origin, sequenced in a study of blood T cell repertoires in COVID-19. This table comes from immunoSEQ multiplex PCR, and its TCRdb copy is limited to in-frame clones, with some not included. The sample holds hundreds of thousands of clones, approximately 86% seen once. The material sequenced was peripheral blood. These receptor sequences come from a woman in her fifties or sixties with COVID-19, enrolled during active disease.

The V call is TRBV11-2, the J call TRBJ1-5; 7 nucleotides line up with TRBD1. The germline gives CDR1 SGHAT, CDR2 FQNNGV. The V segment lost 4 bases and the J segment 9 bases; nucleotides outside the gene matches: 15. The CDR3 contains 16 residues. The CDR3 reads CASSSARSQGTRPQHF. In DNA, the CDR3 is TGTGCCAGCAGCTCCGCCCGGTCACAGGGGACAAGGCCCCAGCATTTT. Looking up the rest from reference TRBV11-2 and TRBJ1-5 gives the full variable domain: EAGVAQSPRYKIIEKRQSVAFWCNPISGHATLYWYQQILGQGPKLLIQFQNNGVVDDSQLPKDRFSAERLKGVDSTLKIQPAKLEDSAVYLCASSSARSQGTRPQHFGDGTRLSIL.

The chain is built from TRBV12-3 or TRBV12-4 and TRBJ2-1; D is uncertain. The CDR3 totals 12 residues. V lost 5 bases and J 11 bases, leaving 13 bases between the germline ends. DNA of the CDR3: TGTGCCAGCAGTCTTTCCTCTAGTCAGCAGTTCTTC. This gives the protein CASSLSSSQQFF.

The CDR3 bases are TGTGCCAGCAGTTACACGGGACAGGGAGCCTACGAGCAGTACTTC. Protein sequence: CASSYTGQGAYEQYF. The chain carries TRBV6-6 and TRBJ2-7; TRBD1 matches 9 bases. The CDR3 consists of 15 residues. Trimming cost V 2 bases and J 2 bases; bases outside gene matches: 4. Germline assignment: CDR1 MNHNY and CDR2 SVGAGI (reference sequence).

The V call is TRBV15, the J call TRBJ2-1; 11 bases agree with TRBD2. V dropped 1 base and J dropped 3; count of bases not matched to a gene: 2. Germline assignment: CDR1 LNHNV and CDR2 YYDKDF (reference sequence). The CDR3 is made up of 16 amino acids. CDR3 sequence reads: CATSRAGLAGYNEQFF. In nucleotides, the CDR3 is TGTGCCACCAGCAGAGCCGGACTAGCGGGCTACAATGAGCAGTTCTTC.